This is a list of T cell receptor beta chains from one sample in a study of glioma-infiltrating T cells after dendritic cell vaccination. Only in-frame clones appear in the TCRdb table, and some are missing; sequencing was by immunoSEQ multiplex PCR. The sample consists of about 64,000 clones, approximately 85% of them appearing once. The sample in question was blood, obtained before dendritic cell vaccination. The receptor set was obtained from a human donor with glioblastoma. The conserved cysteine and the conserved F or W are not part of the CDR3 here.

TRBV4-2	TRBJ1-4	ASSPATNEKLF
TRBV27	TRBJ1-6	ANKSGTGIRV
TRBV13	TRBJ2-1	ASSPSAGTAYNEQF
TRBV6-5	TRBJ2-2	ASSPRQGAGGELF
TRBV5-4	TRBJ1-1	ASSLTDMNTEAF
TRBV15	TRBJ1-2	ATSRSGQGSNYGYT
TRBV5-1	TRBJ1-6	ASSLTGGYNSPLH
TRBV5-1	TRBJ2-3	ASSLAGGADTQY
TRBV6-5	TRBJ1-2	ASSLSSGRNGYT
TRBV5-1	TRBJ2-7	ASSPTSGGASYEQY
TRBV2	TRBJ2-7	ASSASDRGHEQY
TRBV10-3	TRBJ2-5	AISPRAAPGETQY
TRBV5-1	TRBJ2-3	ASSLGGGSTDTQY
TRBV9	TRBJ1-2	ASSALQGPSNYGYT
TRBV5-1	TRBJ1-1	ASSLAGVGTEAF
TRBV2	TRBJ1-4	ASSERRYNEKLF
TRBV11-2	TRBJ1-4	ASSYGGEKLF
TRBV15	TRBJ1-2	ATSRVRGANYGYT
TRBV5-1	TRBJ1-2	ASTRDRGNYGYT
TRBV19	TRBJ2-1	ASSPSGGAIQQF
TRBV28	TRBJ2-7	ASITGDSEQY
TRBV6-6	TRBJ1-1	ASSYPGGMNTEAF
TRBV19	TRBJ2-4	ASSGGAENIQY
TRBV5-4	TRBJ2-1	ASSLVPGGSYNKQF
TRBV30	TRBJ1-1	AWRRRDTEAF
TRBV7-2	TRBJ2-3	ASSPIGGGPDTQY
TRBV9	TRBJ2-5	ASSVGVGGQMGETQY
TRBV7-2	TRBJ2-2	ASSFGAGSTGELF
TRBV12-2	TRBJ2-7	ASRALFGVALEQY
TRBV6-5	TRBJ1-6	ASSVRLAYNSPLH
TRBV27	TRBJ1-4	ASSTRERGSSTNEKLF
TRBV5-1	TRBJ2-1	ASSRDREYEQF